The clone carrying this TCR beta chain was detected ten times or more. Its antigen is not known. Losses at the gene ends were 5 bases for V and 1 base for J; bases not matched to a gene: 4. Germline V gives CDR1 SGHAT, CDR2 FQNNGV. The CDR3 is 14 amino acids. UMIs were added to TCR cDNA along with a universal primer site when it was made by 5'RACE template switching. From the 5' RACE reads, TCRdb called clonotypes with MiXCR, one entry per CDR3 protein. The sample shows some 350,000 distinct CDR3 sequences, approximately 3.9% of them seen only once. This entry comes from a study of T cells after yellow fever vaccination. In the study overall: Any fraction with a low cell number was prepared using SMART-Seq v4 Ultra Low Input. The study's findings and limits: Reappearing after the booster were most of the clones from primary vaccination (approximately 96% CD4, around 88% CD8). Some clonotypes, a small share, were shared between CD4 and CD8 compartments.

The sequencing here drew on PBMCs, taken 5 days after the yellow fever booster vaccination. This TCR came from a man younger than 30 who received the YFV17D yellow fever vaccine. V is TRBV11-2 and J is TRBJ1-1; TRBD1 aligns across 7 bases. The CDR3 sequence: CASSEYRGNTEAFF. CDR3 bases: TGTGCCAGCAGCGAATACAGGGGGAACACTGAAGCTTTCTTT.